The rows below give T cell receptor beta chains drawn from one sample of a study of radiotherapy plus CTLA-4 blockade in lung cancer. The table came from immunoSEQ multiplex PCR; TCRdb's copy has only in-frame clones and leaves some out. The sample holds around 80,000 clones, around 79% seen once. The sample was peripheral blood, taken from a patient treated with radiotherapy plus ipilimumab. The receptors here all came from a human donor with non-small cell lung cancer whose response to radiotherapy plus ipilimumab could not be evaluated. Some clones in this sample may be carry-over from other donors' samples. Each CDR3 is given with its conserved first and last residue. Fields, in order: V gene, D gene, J gene, clone size, CDR3 DNA, CDR3 protein. The D gene is left open where the match is weak. Expanded clones get a size class; other rows say once, few or many, or leave the size out.

>TRBV28|-|TRBJ2-3|-
TGTGCCAGCAGTTTATTAGGGGGAGGGGGTACGCAGTATTTT
CASSLLGGGGTQYF
>TRBV6-1|-|TRBJ2-2|-
TGTGCCAGCAATAACAGGGCGGCCGGGGAGCTGTTTTTT
CASNNRAAGELFF
>TRBV6-1|-|TRBJ1-1|-
TGTGCCAGCAGCGAACACTCCACTGAAGCTTTCTTT
CASSEHSTEAFF
>TRBV5-1|-|TRBJ1-1|-
TGCGCCAGCAGCTTGACAGGGAAGGACACTGAAGCTTTCTTT
CASSLTGKDTEAFF
>TRBV6-1|TRBD1|TRBJ2-5|-
TGTGCCAGCAGTGCCACAGGGGAAGTCCAAGAGACCCAGTACTTC
CASSATGEVQETQYF
>TRBV9|TRBD2|TRBJ2-5|-
TGTGCCAGCAGCGTGGGGGTAGCGGGGGGGGAGACCCAGTACTTC
CASSVGVAGGETQYF
>TRBV25-1|-|TRBJ1-1|-
TGTGCCAGCAGGCAGAGGGTGGGGTTTCTGAACACTGAAGCTTTCTTT
CASRQRVGFLNTEAFF
>TRBV19|-|TRBJ2-5|-
TGTGCCAGTAGTATCAGAGGGCGGGAGACCCAGTACTTC
CASSIRGRETQYF
>TRBV6-5|-|TRBJ1-1|-
TGTGCCAGCAGCCCCCAGGGAGGGGAGTTGGCTGAAGCTTTCTTT
CASSPQGGELAEAFF
>TRBV28|TRBD1|TRBJ2-7|-
TGTGCCAGCAGGAATACAGGGGGCTCTTTCTACGAGCAGTACTTC
CASRNTGGSFYEQYF
>TRBV5-5|TRBD1|TRBJ1-2|-
TGTGCCAGCAGCTCAACAGGGGTCGACTATGGCTACACCTTC
CASSSTGVDYGYTF
>TRBV20-1|-|TRBJ2-3|-
TGCAGTGCACCCCTCGGAGATACGCAGTATTTT
CSAPLGDTQYF
>TRBV30|-|TRBJ2-7|-
TGTGCCTGGAGGGGGGACTTTGAGGGTTATTACGAGCAGTACTTC
CAWRGDFEGYYEQYF
>TRBV19|-|TRBJ1-3|-
TGTGCCAGTAGTATCGGAGGGTCCAGGTCTGGAAACACCATATATTTT
CASSIGGSRSGNTIYF
>TRBV5-5|TRBD1|TRBJ2-1|-
TGTGCCAGCAGTTCGACAGGGCAGGGGTACAATGAGCAGTTCTTC
CASSSTGQGYNEQFF
>TRBV11-3|TRBD1|TRBJ2-1|once
TGTGCCAGCAGCTTCGGGGACAGGGGTGGTGAGCAGTTCTTC
CASSFGDRGGEQFF
>TRBV7-9|TRBD1|TRBJ1-2|-
TGTGCCAGCACCCCCGGACAGGGCTCCTATGGCTACACCTTC
CASTPGQGSYGYTF
>TRBV6-5|TRBD1|TRBJ1-1|-
TGTGCCAGCAGTTTTCGGACAGGGGTAAGGGACACTGAAGCTTTCTTT
CASSFRTGVRDTEAFF
>TRBV6-4|-|TRBJ1-2|-
TGTGCCAGCAGACAGGCCACCCAAGCTAACTATGGCTACACCTTC
CASRQATQANYGYTF
>TRBV9|TRBD1|TRBJ1-1|-
TGTGCCAGCAGCGCCGAGGGACAGATACAAAACACTGAAGCTTTCTTT
CASSAEGQIQNTEAFF
>TRBV5-1|TRBD1|TRBJ2-2|once
TGCGCCAGCAGCCCGTCCCGGGACAGGTACACCGGGGAGCTGTTTTTT
CASSPSRDRYTGELFF
>TRBV7-9|TRBD2|TRBJ2-1|-
TGTGCCAGCAGCTTAGCGGTGGCTAGCGGGGGGTTGAATGAGCAGTTCTTC
CASSLAVASGGLNEQFF
>TRBV5-1|-|TRBJ2-4|-
TGCGCCAGCAGCTCTCAGGGGGGCCTGGCCAAAAACATTCAGTACTTC
CASSSQGGLAKNIQYF
>TRBV5-1|TRBD1|TRBJ2-7|-
TGCGCCAGCAGCTCAGGACAGGGGGGAAACTCCTACGAGCAGTACTTC
CASSSGQGGNSYEQYF
>TRBV5-1|-|TRBJ2-3|-
TGCGCCAGCAGCTCTAGCACAGATACGCAGTATTTT
CASSSSTDTQYF
>TRBV9|TRBD1|TRBJ1-2|-
TGTGCCAGCAGCGCACTTCCCCGGACAGGCGACTATGGCTACACCTTC
CASSALPRTGDYGYTF
>TRBV6-5|TRBD1|TRBJ1-1|-
TGTGCCAGCAGTTACTCCCGGACAGGGAGCCCTGAAGCTTTCTTT
CASSYSRTGSPEAFF